The 30 T cell receptor beta chains below come from one sample, sequenced in a study of T cell responses to AZD1222 COVID-19 vaccine. TCRdb's table, derived via immunoSEQ multiplex PCR, lists solely in-frame clones and lacks some. This table has roughly 120,000 clones, around 90% appearing once. The sequences come from peripheral blood, collected on day 0 of AZD1222 vaccination. The receptors here all came from an adult in good health.

This chain uses TRBV6-5 with TRBJ2-2; TRBD1 matches at 9 bases. V shed 7 bases and J 4 bases; nucleotides not matched to a gene: 7. There are 15 residues in the CDR3. Germline assignment: CDR1 MNHEY and CDR2 SVGAGI. This CDR3 is CASMPRDRVTGELFF. The CDR3, as DNA: TGTGCCAGCATGCCCCGGGACAGGGTCACCGGGGAGCTGTTTTTT.

Only one count was recorded for this clone. This sequence joins TRBV4-3 and TRBJ1-6, with TRBD1 matching over 9 bases. Germline assignment: CDR1 LGHNA and CDR2 YSLEER. This CDR3 comprises 15 residues. V shed 3 bases and J 7 bases; nucleotides not matched to a gene: 4. This CDR3 reads CASSHGQGSNSPLHF. CDR3 in DNA: TGCGCCAGCAGCCATGGACAGGGGAGCAATTCACCCCTCCACTTT.

The V gene is TRBV29-1, the J gene TRBJ1-4; TRBD1 matches at 10 bases. After removal of 6 bases from V and 3 bases from J, the junction contained 4 bases not matched to a gene. The CDR3 runs to 14 residues. Per the germline V gene, CDR1 is SQVTM and CDR2 is ANQGSEA. The CDR3 nucleotides read TGCAGCGTCGGACAGGGGGGGGCTAATGAAAAACTGTTTTTT. This gives the protein CSVGQGGANEKLFF.

The chain joins TRBV6-5 to TRBJ1-4, with D possibly matching TRBD1 (6 bases). Per germline, CDR1 MNHEY and CDR2 SVGAGI. CDR3 size: 13 residues. V was cut by 4 bases and J by 8 bases, with 11 bases left in between. The chain's CDR3 is CASSSQGREKLFF. The CDR3 DNA follows: TGTGCCAGCAGTTCACAGGGAAGAGAAAAACTGTTTTTT.

This chain links TRBV5-4 with TRBJ2-1; D not certain. Deletions cut 2 bases from V and 7 bases from J, with 4 bases between. CDR3 length: 11 amino acids. The germline V gene encodes CDR1 SGHNT and CDR2 YYREEE (reference sequence). The CDR3 here is CASSFENEQFF. In DNA, the CDR3 is TGTGCCAGCAGCTTTGAGAATGAGCAGTTCTTC.

The J gene is TRBJ1-6, the V gene TRBV29-1; D may be TRBD1 (5 bases). CDR1 SQVTM and CDR2 ANQGSEA come from the germline V gene. V was cut by 7 bases and J by 7 bases, with 17 bases left in between. This CDR3 spans 14 amino acids. The CDR3 DNA follows: TGCAGCGCGCAGTCCGCAGGGACGAATTCACCCCTCCACTTT. Its translation is CSAQSAGTNSPLHF.

This clone was seen just once. This chain connects TRBV5-8 to TRBJ2-7; 7 positions agree with TRBD1. This CDR3 region has 14 residues. The germline gives CDR1 SGHTS, CDR2 YDEGEE. V shed 4 bases, J shed 1 base, and the junction held 5 bases outside the gene matches. CDR3 protein: CASSMGQRSYEQYF. The CDR3 DNA is TGTGCCAGCAGCATGGGACAGCGGTCCTACGAGCAGTACTTC.

The chain uses TRBV11-1 and TRBJ2-2; the D is unclear. The V gene's germline CDR1 is SGHAT and CDR2 FQDESV (reference sequence). The CDR3 contains 13 residues. Trimming took off 0 bases at V and 5 bases at J, with 4 bases between the two ends. CDR3 in DNA: TGTGCCAGCAGCTTAGCTTTGACCGGGGAGCTGTTTTTT. This gives the protein CASSLALTGELFF.

The rearrangement links TRBV27 to TRBJ2-7, with D maybe TRBD1 (6 bases). CDR1 and CDR2 from the germline V gene are MNHEY and SMNVEV (reference sequence). The CDR3 has 16 amino acids. Trimming took 5 bases from V and 0 from J, leaving 17 bases between them. The CDR3 reads CASSLTPDSSSYEQYF. The DNA for the CDR3 is TGTGCCAGCAGTCTCACTCCGGACAGCAGCTCCTACGAGCAGTACTTC.

This clone was counted a single time. The chain joins TRBV10-3 to TRBJ1-2; 9 nucleotides agree with TRBD1. The CDR3 has 14 residues. Looked up from germline, CDR1 is ENHRY and CDR2 is SYGVKD. The V segment lost 4 bases and the J segment 4 bases; nucleotides outside the gene matches: 4. The DNA for the CDR3 is TGTGCCATCAGTGGGGGACAGGGTTCCTATGGCTACACCTTC. Amino acid sequence: CAISGGQGSYGYTF.

This chain connects TRBV4-2 to TRBJ1-1; TRBD1 matches at 10 bases. This CDR3 contains 15 residues. Unmatched junction bases numbered 5, after V lost 4 bases and J lost 3 bases. Germline-derived CDR1 and CDR2 are LGHNA and YNFKEQ. CDR3 DNA: TGTGCCAGCAGCCCTTGGGACAGGGGAGACACTGAAGCTTTCTTT. This gives the protein CASSPWDRGDTEAFF.

The chain carries TRBV12-3 or TRBV12-4 and TRBJ1-5, with D possibly being TRBD1 (6 bases). Trimming removed 3 bases at V and 6 bases at J, with 9 bases between. The length of the CDR3 is 13 residues. The chain's CDR3 is CASSFSRGQPQHF. CDR3 DNA sequence: TGTGCCAGCAGTTTTAGCAGGGGTCAGCCCCAGCATTTT.

This clone appeared once. V is TRBV30 and J is TRBJ2-7; 9 positions agree with TRBD1. Per the germline V gene, CDR1 is GTSNPN and CDR2 is SVGIG (reference sequence). Trimming removed 5 bases from V and 1 base from J; junction bases left unmatched: 0. The CDR3 is made up of 12 amino acids. CDR3 loop: CAWGQGSYEQYF. The DNA of the CDR3 is TGTGCCTGGGGACAGGGGTCCTACGAGCAGTACTTC.

The chain couples TRBV28 to TRBJ2-7, with 9 bases identical to TRBD1. Germline trimming cut 7 bases from V and 6 bases from J; bases unmatched to any gene: 13. The CDR3 is 15 amino acids. Germline-derived CDR1 and CDR2 are MDHEN and SYDVKM. The CDR3 spells CASTPGGTGYFEQYF. CDR3 sequence (DNA): TGTGCCAGCACCCCTGGCGGGACAGGGTATTTCGAGCAGTACTTC.

This clone showed up just once. The chain recombines TRBV6-5 with TRBJ2-1; 7 bases are a match to TRBD1. Germline V gene lookup returns CDR1 MNHEY and CDR2 SVGAGI. Germline trimming cut 8 bases from V and 2 bases from J; bases unmatched to any gene: 6. The CDR3 extends over 14 amino acids. The CDR3: CASGQVGTYNEQFF. For the CDR3, the DNA is TGTGCCAGCGGACAGGTCGGTACCTACAATGAGCAGTTCTTC.

This clone was seen a few times. The V and J genes are TRBV4-3 and TRBJ2-2; D is ambiguous. Trimming took off 1 base at V and 2 bases at J, with 5 bases between the two ends. Germline values: CDR1 LGHNA, CDR2 YSLEER. The CDR3 loop spans 14 amino acids. DNA of the CDR3: TGCGCCAGCAGCCAAGCTCCAAACACCGGGGAGCTGTTTTTT. Translation gives CASSQAPNTGELFF.

V and J are TRBV4-1 and TRBJ1-4; D is undetermined. The CDR3 length is 16 residues. V was trimmed by 0 bases and J by 3 bases, leaving 11 bases between them. The germline V gene has CDR1 MGHRA and CDR2 YSYEKL. The CDR3 spells CASSQDGTEANEKLFF. The CDR3 DNA reads as TGCGCCAGCAGCCAAGACGGAACAGAGGCTAATGAAAAACTGTTTTTT.

The rearrangement links TRBV6-2 or TRBV6-3 to TRBJ1-1; D possibly corresponds to TRBD1 (5 bases). The CDR3 contains 12 residues. V was trimmed by 6 bases and J by 11 bases, leaving 16 bases between them. The germline V gene has CDR1 MNHEY and CDR2 SVGEGT. The CDR3 sequence is CASSPSGGRAFF. The CDR3, as DNA: TGTGCCAGCAGCCCCAGCGGGGGGAGGGCTTTCTTT.

This chain joins TRBV28 and TRBJ1-2; TRBD1 agrees at 9 bases. The germline V gene has CDR1 MDHEN and CDR2 SYDVKM. The CDR3 loop spans 17 amino acids. The V segment lost 4 bases and the J segment 7 bases; nucleotides outside the gene matches: 16. CDR3 sequence: CASSSTWFGTGSSGYTF. The CDR3 nucleotides are TGTGCCAGCAGTTCTACCTGGTTTGGGACAGGGTCTAGTGGCTACACCTTC.

The rearrangement uses TRBV11-3 and TRBJ2-7; tentative D call: TRBD2 (6 bases). The CDR3 consists of 16 residues. Germline V gives CDR1 SGHNT, CDR2 YENEEA. Between the trimmed V and J ends, which lost 1 base and 3 bases, there was a span of 16 bases. The CDR3 loop is CASSLVSPGGVYEQYF. CDR3 bases: TGTGCCAGCAGCTTAGTTTCTCCCGGGGGAGTCTACGAGCAGTACTTC.

Note on this clone: Germline is not matched at one junction end, which may reflect a read error. The chain is built from TRBV7-7 and TRBJ2-3, with TRBD2 identical over 10 bases. This CDR3 comprises 15 residues. Germline V gene lookup returns CDR1 SSHAT and CDR2 FNYEAQ (reference sequence). CDR3 loop: CASSPERGGADTQYF. As DNA, the CDR3 is TGTGCTAGCAGCCCTGAGCGGGGGGGCGCAGATACGCAGTATTTT.

The gene calls are TRBV15 and TRBJ1-1, with D hard to call. The CDR3 extends over 13 amino acids. V was shortened by 0 bases and J by 1 base, with 3 bases between the two germline ends. Germline CDR1 and CDR2: LNHNV and YYDKDF (reference sequence). The CDR3 region is CATSRDGNTEAFF. CDR3 sequence (DNA): TGTGCCACCAGCAGAGACGGGAACACTGAAGCTTTCTTT.

This clone has only a few counts. The chain recombines TRBV6-5 with TRBJ1-5; D is unclear. This CDR3 contains 14 residues. V dropped 6 bases and J dropped 3 bases, with 12 bases sitting between them. Germline V lookup: CDR1 MNHEY, CDR2 SVGAGI. The CDR3: CASSPEAFNQPQHF. The CDR3 nucleotides are TGTGCCAGCAGCCCGGAGGCCTTCAATCAGCCCCAGCATTTT.

This clone was recorded a few times. The chain is built from TRBV5-4 and TRBJ1-6; D gene uncertain. V gave up 0 bases and J gave up 9 bases, with 10 bases separating them. CDR3 length: 14 residues. Germline CDR1 SGHNT, CDR2 YYREEE (reference sequence). The CDR3 coding sequence is TGTGCCAGCAGCTTGGGCCGACAAAGTTCACCCCTCCACTTT. It codes for CASSLGRQSSPLHF.

This clone was observed a single time. V is TRBV6-5 and J is TRBJ2-2; the D is unclear. Trimming shortened V by 6 bases and J by 8 bases, and 13 bases separated the two germline ends. Germline lookup yields CDR1 MNHEY and CDR2 SVGAGI. The CDR3 length is 13 residues. CDR3 sequence: CASSPGGPGELFF. CDR3 DNA: TGTGCCAGCAGCCCAGGTGGGCCGGGGGAGCTGTTTTTT.

This clone occurred a few times. The CDR3 loop reads CASSTGTSTGYEQYF. CDR3 sequence (DNA): TGTGCCAGCAGCACCGGGACTTCGACTGGCTACGAGCAGTACTTC. The chain recombines TRBV7-9 with TRBJ2-7; tentative D call: TRBD2 (6 bases). The CDR3 is 15 residues long. The V gene's germline CDR1 is SEHNR and CDR2 FQNEAQ (reference sequence). With 5 bases removed from V and 3 bases from J, the gap between germline ends came to 17 bases.

This clone was counted a few times. This sequence joins TRBV5-1 and TRBJ2-2; D possibly corresponds to TRBD1 (6 bases). CDR1 is SGHRS and CDR2 is YFSETQ in the germline V gene. The CDR3 totals 16 residues. V was shortened by 4 bases and J by 2 bases, with 15 bases between the two germline ends. The CDR3 DNA is TGCGCCAGCAGCCGGACAGCCGACCTAAACACCGGGGAGCTGTTTTTT. It translates to CASSRTADLNTGELFF.

The CDR3 coding sequence is TGTGCCACCAGCAGAGATTATCCGTGGACAGGGGTATATAGCAATCAGCCCCAGCATTTT. Translating gives CATSRDYPWTGVYSNQPQHF. This rearrangement joins TRBV15 to TRBJ1-5, with 9 bases lining up with TRBD1. Trimming removed 0 bases from V and 0 bases from J; junction bases left unmatched: 12. This CDR3 region has 20 residues. CDR1 is LNHNV, CDR2 YYDKDF, per germline (reference sequence).

This clone was recorded once. V gene TRBV5-6 combines with J gene TRBJ2-7; 11 nucleotides agree with TRBD1. The V gene's germline CDR1 is SGHDT and CDR2 YYEEEE. There are 16 residues in the CDR3. Unmatched junction bases numbered 9, after V lost 4 bases and J lost 3 bases. The CDR3 here is CASSPGTGGPDYEQYF. The CDR3 bases are TGTGCCAGCAGCCCGGGGACAGGGGGACCAGACTACGAGCAGTACTTC.

The CDR3 sequence is CASSPDAGWPTEAFF. DNA of the CDR3: TGTGCCAGCAGCCCGGACGCAGGGTGGCCCACTGAAGCTTTCTTT. The J gene is TRBJ1-1, the V gene TRBV5-8; tentative D call: TRBD1 (5 bases). CDR3 length: 15 amino acids. V was shortened by 4 bases and J by 4 bases, with 17 bases between the two germline ends. Germline CDR1 and CDR2: SGHTS and YDEGEE.